The entry that follows covers one T cell receptor (beta chain) sequence. The data stem from a study of cytomegalovirus exposure and HLA in healthy donors. Profiling relied on immunoSEQ multiplex PCR, and the TCRdb table lists in-frame clones only, not all of them. This table has more than 200,000 clones, more than 85% appearing once. CDR1 SGHTA and CDR2 FQGNSA come from the germline V gene. This CDR3 is 13 amino acids long. V lost 1 base to trimming and J lost 4 bases, with 7 bases between them. The chain uses TRBV7-2 and TRBJ1-2; D is undetermined. Sequencing used PBMCs. The TCR sequence derives from a man aged 18 to 30 in good health and CMV-seropositive. The CDR3 is CASSLDQVYGYTF. The CDR3 nucleotides read TGTGCCAGCAGCTTAGACCAGGTCTATGGCTACACCTTC. The full variable domain, with the rest looked up from reference TRBV7-2 and TRBJ1-2, is GAGVSQSPSNKVTEKGKDVELRCDPISGHTALYWYRQSLGQGLEFLIYFQGNSAPDKSGLPSDRFSAERTGGSVSTLTIQRTQQEDSAVYLCASSLDQVYGYTFGSGTRLTVV.